This T cell receptor beta chain was identified in a study of blood T cell repertoires in COVID-19. Whole-study context: PBMCs, B-cell-depleted T cells, or T cells provided the cDNA or gDNA that made up the material.

The repertoire was sequenced with immunoSEQ multiplex PCR; TCRdb's copy has only in-frame clones and lacks some. The table includes under 200,000 clones, 80% to 90% detected once. This sequence originates from a woman aged 60-75 years with COVID-19, enrolled during active disease. Sequencing input: peripheral blood.

The DNA of the CDR3 is TGTGCCAGCATCTCCACGACAGGCGTAAACTATGGCTACACCTTC. Protein product: CASISTTGVNYGYTF. The chain employs TRBV27 and TRBJ1-2, with a possible D match to TRBD1 (6 bases). The CDR3 runs 15 residues. The ends were cut back, 7 bases at V and 2 bases at J, with 17 bases in the middle. Germline CDR1 reads MNHEY; CDR2 reads SMNVEV (reference sequence).